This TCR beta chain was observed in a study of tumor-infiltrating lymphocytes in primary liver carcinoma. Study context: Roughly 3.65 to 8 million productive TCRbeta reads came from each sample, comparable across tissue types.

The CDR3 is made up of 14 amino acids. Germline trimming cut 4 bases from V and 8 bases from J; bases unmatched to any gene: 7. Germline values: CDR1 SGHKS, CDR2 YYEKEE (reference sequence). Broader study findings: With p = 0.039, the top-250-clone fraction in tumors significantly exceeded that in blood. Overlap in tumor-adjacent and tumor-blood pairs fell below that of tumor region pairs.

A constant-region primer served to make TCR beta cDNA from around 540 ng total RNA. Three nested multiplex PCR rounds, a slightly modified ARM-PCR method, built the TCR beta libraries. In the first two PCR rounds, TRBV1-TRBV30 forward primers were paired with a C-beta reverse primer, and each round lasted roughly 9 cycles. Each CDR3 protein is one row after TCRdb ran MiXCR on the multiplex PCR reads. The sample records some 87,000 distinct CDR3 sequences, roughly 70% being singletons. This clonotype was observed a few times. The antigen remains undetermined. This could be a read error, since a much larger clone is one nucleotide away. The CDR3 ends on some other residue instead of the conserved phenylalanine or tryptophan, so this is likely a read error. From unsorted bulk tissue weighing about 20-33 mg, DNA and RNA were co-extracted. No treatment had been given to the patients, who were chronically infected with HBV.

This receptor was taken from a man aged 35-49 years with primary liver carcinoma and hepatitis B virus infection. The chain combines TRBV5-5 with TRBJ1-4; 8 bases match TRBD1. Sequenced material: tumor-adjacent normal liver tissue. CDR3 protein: CASSPGGAEEKLFL. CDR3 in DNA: TGTGCCAGCAGCCCAGGGGGCGCGGAGGAAAAACTGTTTCTT.